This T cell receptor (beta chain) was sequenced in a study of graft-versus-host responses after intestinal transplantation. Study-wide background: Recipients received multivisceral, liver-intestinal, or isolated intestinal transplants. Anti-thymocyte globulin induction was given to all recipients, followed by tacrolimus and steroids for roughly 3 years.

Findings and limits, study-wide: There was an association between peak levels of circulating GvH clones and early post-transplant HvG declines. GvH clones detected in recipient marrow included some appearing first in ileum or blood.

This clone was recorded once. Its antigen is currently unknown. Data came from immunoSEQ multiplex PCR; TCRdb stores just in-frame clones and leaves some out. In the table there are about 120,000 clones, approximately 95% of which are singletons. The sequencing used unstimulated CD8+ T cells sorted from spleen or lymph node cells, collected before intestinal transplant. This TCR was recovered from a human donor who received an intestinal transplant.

The CDR3 sequence is CASRGTGRGNTEAFF. In nucleotides, the CDR3 is TGTGCCAGCAGGGGGACAGGTCGTGGGAACACTGAAGCTTTCTTT. The chain has TRBV7-9 and TRBJ1-1; 8 positions match TRBD1. The length of the CDR3 is 15 residues. Germline trimming cut 6 bases from V and 1 base from J; bases unmatched to any gene: 7. CDR1 SEHNR and CDR2 FQNEAQ come from the germline V gene (reference sequence).